Ten or more counts support the clone carrying this T cell receptor (beta chain). Time point denoted: persistent/refractory GD, antithyroid drugs over 5 years with positive TRAb. RNA extracted from PBMCs served as the sequencing template. This CDR3 has 13 amino acids. In germline, CDR1 is GTSNPN, CDR2 SVGIG (reference sequence). V was shortened by 4 bases and J by 2 bases, with 11 bases between the two germline ends. The sample belongs to a study of regulatory T cells in long-lasting Graves disease. Construction of the TCR beta libraries employed iRepertoire HTBI primers in conjunction with Arm-PCR of CDR3 regions. TCRdb used MiXCR to reprocess the multiplex PCR reads, holding one entry per CDR3 protein. The sample holds 310,000 or so distinct CDR3 sequences, roughly a fifth seen once.

The gene calls are TRBV30 and TRBJ1-1; perhaps TRBD1 as D (5 bases). Material: peripheral blood mononuclear cells (PBMCs), obtained when the disease was refractory, from a patient treated with antithyroid drugs. The clonotype comes from a female donor with Graves disease. DNA for the CDR3: TGTGCCTGGATTGGAGGGGCAAACACTGAAGCTTTCTTT. Encoded protein: CAWIGGANTEAFF.